This is a list of T cell receptor beta chains from one sample in a study of T cells in Graves' hyperthyroidism and ophthalmopathy. TCRdb re-analysed the multiplex PCR reads in MiXCR, keeping a single row per CDR3 protein. The table shows under 450,000 distinct CDR3 sequences, with approximately 14% occurring only once. The sample was blood. The receptor set was obtained from a woman between 18 and 30 years old with Graves' hyperthyroidism. Each CDR3 is given with its conserved first and last residue. D genes are given only for firm matches. Clone size appears in some rows only: once, few, many, or a class for an expanded clone.

v_call	d_call	clone_size	j_call	cdr3_nt	cdr3_aa
TRBV2	-	many	TRBJ2-7	TGTGCCAGCAGAAGGGGTTCTCTCGAGCAGTACTTC	CASRRGSLEQYF
TRBV7-9	-	-	TRBJ1-2	TGTGCCAGCAGCTTTTCCGTAGAGGATGGCTACACCTTC	CASSFSVEDGYTF
TRBV5-1	-	-	TRBJ2-2	TGCGCCAGCAGCTTCGACTCCCCGGGCACCGGGGAGCTGTTTTTT	CASSFDSPGTGELFF
TRBV29-1	-	many	TRBJ2-3	TGCAGCGTTGTCTTAGCGGACGCGGGGGCAATGGGGGATACGCAGTATTTT	CSVVLADAGAMGDTQYF
TRBV6-1	TRBD1	many	TRBJ2-5	TGTGCCAGCAGCATAACAGGGGTCGAGACCCAGTACTTC	CASSITGVETQYF
TRBV2	-	many	TRBJ1-2	TGTGCCAGCAGTGACAGGGCGTTTAACTATGGCTACACCTTC	CASSDRAFNYGYTF
TRBV2	-	many	TRBJ2-7	TGTGCCAGCAGTGAGGGTTGGGGCTCCGGGGGCGAGCAGTACTTC	CASSEGWGSGGEQYF
TRBV6-1	-	-	TRBJ2-1	TGTGCCAGCAGCTCCACGAAGAGCGGGTCCTCCTACAATGAGCAGTTCTTC	CASSSTKSGSSYNEQFF
TRBV3-1	-	many	TRBJ1-2	TGTGCCAGCAGCCAAGACCTCACCCGTCCTGGCTACACCTTC	CASSQDLTRPGYTF
TRBV28	-	many	TRBJ2-7	TGTGCCAGCAGCCGAGGGCTAGCCTCCACCTACGAGCAGTACTTC	CASSRGLASTYEQYF
TRBV30	-	many	TRBJ1-2	TGTGCCTGGAGCCTCGGGAGCGGCTACACCTTC	CAWSLGSGYTF
TRBV6-2/TRBV6-3	TRBD1	many	TRBJ1-1	TGTGCCAGCAGATACCCGGGACAGAAGAACACTGAAGCTTTCTTT	CASRYPGQKNTEAFF
TRBV15	-	few	TRBJ2-2	TGTGCCACCAGCAGTGCAGGGTTCACCGGGGAGCTGTTTTTT	CATSSAGFTGELFF
TRBV20-1	-	-	TRBJ2-3	TGCAGTGCTAATAGGATCACAGATACGCAGTATTTT	CSANRITDTQYF
TRBV20-1	-	many	TRBJ2-3	TGCAGTGCTCGAAGAGGGGGGGGGGCTAGCACAGATACGCAGTATTTT	CSARRGGGASTDTQYF
TRBV5-1	-	many	TRBJ1-4	TGCGCCAGCAGCTTGGGTTCGGCAGGCGTTTTTAATGAAAAACTGTTTTTT	CASSLGSAGVFNEKLFF
TRBV12-3/TRBV12-4	-	many	TRBJ2-7	TGTGCCAGCATCCAGAGTAGTCCGGGACACTCCTACGAGCAGTACTTC	CASIQSSPGHSYEQYF
TRBV18	-	many	TRBJ1-5	TGTGCCAGCTCACCACAATTTAAGAAGACTCAGCCCCAGCATTTT	CASSPQFKKTQPQHF
TRBV4-1	-	-	TRBJ1-3	TGCGCCAGCAGCTCCCGTGGGGACACCATATATTTT	CASSSRGDTIYF
TRBV6-5	TRBD1	many	TRBJ1-2	TGTGCCAGCAGTTACACAGGGGGCAGCTATGGCTACACCTTC	CASSYTGGSYGYTF
TRBV12-3/TRBV12-4	-	many	TRBJ1-2	TGTGCCAGCAGTTTACGTACCGGGGTTGAAGGCTACACCTTC	CASSLRTGVEGYTF
TRBV10-3	TRBD2	few	TRBJ2-2	TGTGCCATCACAAAGGGACTAGCGGGACGCGGGGAGCTGTTTTTT	CAITKGLAGRGELFF
TRBV7-2	TRBD2	many	TRBJ2-7	TGTGCCAGCAGGAGGACTGGACTAGCGGGAACCTACGAGCAGTACTTC	CASRRTGLAGTYEQYF
TRBV10-3	TRBD2	few	TRBJ2-2	TGTGCCATCAGGAGCGGGGGGGGCGTGGAGGAGCTGTTTTTT	CAIRSGGGVEELFF
TRBV9	TRBD1	many	TRBJ2-7	TGTGCCAGCAGCGTAGCTCCGGGACAGGGGATTAGCGAGCAGTACTTC	CASSVAPGQGISEQYF
TRBV7-8	TRBD2	many	TRBJ2-1	TGTGCCAGCAGTAAAATGGGACTAGCCGGGAATGAGCAGTTCTTC	CASSKMGLAGNEQFF
TRBV24-1	-	-	TRBJ2-1	TGTGCCACCAGTGATTCGTCTACGGAGTCCTACAATGAGCAGTTCTTC	CATSDSSTESYNEQFF
TRBV20-1	-	-	TRBJ1-1	TGCAGTGCTAGAGAGGATCTGAACACTGAAGCTTTCTTT	CSAREDLNTEAFF
TRBV20-1	TRBD1	many	TRBJ1-2	TGCAGTGCTAGAGTACAGGGGGCTGGCTACACCTTC	CSARVQGAGYTF
TRBV6-1	-	many	TRBJ1-2	TGTGCCAGCAGGCTCCTTAGTGGGGGCTCCTATGGCTACACCTTC	CASRLLSGGSYGYTF
TRBV24-1	TRBD1	few	TRBJ1-5	TGTGCCACCAGTGATTCCTCCGGGACAGGGGGGAATCAGCCCCAGCATTTT	CATSDSSGTGGNQPQHF
TRBV29-1	-	-	TRBJ1-1	TGCAGCGTCGGGGGCATGAACACTGAAGCTTTCTTT	CSVGGMNTEAFF
TRBV29-1	-	many	TRBJ2-7	TGCAGCGTATCCGGGACACCCGGCTCCTACGAGCAGTACTTC	CSVSGTPGSYEQYF
TRBV20-1	TRBD2	-	TRBJ2-1	TGCAGTGCAAGACTAGCGGGGGACTACAATGAGCAGTTCTTC	CSARLAGDYNEQFF
TRBV5-1	TRBD1	few	TRBJ2-1	TGCGCCAGCAGCATGGGACAGGGAAATGAGCAGTTCTTC	CASSMGQGNEQFF
TRBV5-5	-	few	TRBJ1-3	TGTGCCAGCAGCCTCCTATATAGCTCTGGAAACACCATATATTTT	CASSLLYSSGNTIYF
TRBV3-1	TRBD2	many	TRBJ2-3	TGTGCCAGCACTCGGGGGACTACACCAGTTGATACGCAGTATTTT	CASTRGTTPVDTQYF
TRBV27	-	many	TRBJ2-2	TGTGCCAGCAGTTTAAACGCCCCCGGGGAGCTGTTTTTT	CASSLNAPGELFF
TRBV29-1	TRBD2	many	TRBJ2-1	TGCAGCGTTGCAGGACTAGCAACCGGGGGCTCCTACAATGAGCAGTTCTTC	CSVAGLATGGSYNEQFF
TRBV29-1	-	many	TRBJ2-1	TGCAGCGTTGTCGAGGGAGCCTACAATGAGCAGTTCTTC	CSVVEGAYNEQFF
TRBV20-1	-	many	TRBJ2-5	TGCAGTGCTAGAGATCTGGGGCCAGCCCAAGAGACCCAGTACTTC	CSARDLGPAQETQYF
TRBV20-1	TRBD2	-	TRBJ2-1	TGCAGTGCCGGGGGGGAGGTCAATGAGCAGTTCTTC	CSAGGEVNEQFF
TRBV20-1	TRBD1	few	TRBJ2-3	TGCAGTGCTAGCGGAACAGGGGGGTTGGCAGATACGCAGTATTTT	CSASGTGGLADTQYF
TRBV4-1	-	-	TRBJ1-2	TGCGCCAGCAGCCAAGAAGGGCCGGGCGCTAACTATGGCTACACCTTC	CASSQEGPGANYGYTF
TRBV12-3/TRBV12-4	TRBD1	few	TRBJ1-6	TGTGCCAGCAGGGGACAGAATGCATTAGATCCACCCCTCCACTTT	CASRGQNALDPPLHF
TRBV2	TRBD2	-	TRBJ2-3	TGTGCCAGCATCGGGACTAGCGGGAGGGTGGCTACGCAGTATTTT	CASIGTSGRVATQYF
TRBV18	-	many	TRBJ2-7	TGTGCCAGCTCACCAGAGGCGGGGACCTCTTCCTACGAGCAGTACTTC	CASSPEAGTSSYEQYF
TRBV19	TRBD1	-	TRBJ1-2	TGTGCCAGTACCTACCTCGGACAGGGGGCGGGAGGCTACACCTTC	CASTYLGQGAGGYTF